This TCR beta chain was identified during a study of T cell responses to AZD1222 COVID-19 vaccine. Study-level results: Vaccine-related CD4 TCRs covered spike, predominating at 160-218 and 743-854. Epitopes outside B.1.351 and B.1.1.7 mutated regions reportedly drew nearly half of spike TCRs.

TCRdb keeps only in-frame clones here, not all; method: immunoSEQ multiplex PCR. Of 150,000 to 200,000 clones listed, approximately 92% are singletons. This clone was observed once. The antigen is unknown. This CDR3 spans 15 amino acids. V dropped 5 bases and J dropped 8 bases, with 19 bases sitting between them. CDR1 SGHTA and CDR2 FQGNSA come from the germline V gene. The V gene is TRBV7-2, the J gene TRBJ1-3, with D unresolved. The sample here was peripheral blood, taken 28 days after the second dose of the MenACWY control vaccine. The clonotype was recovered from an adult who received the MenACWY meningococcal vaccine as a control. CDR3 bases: TGTGCCAGCAGCCCCATGGGGAGTTCATGGGACACCATATATTTT. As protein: CASSPMGSSWDTIYF. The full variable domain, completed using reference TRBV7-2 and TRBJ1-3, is GAGVSQSPSNKVTEKGKDVELRCDPISGHTALYWYRQSLGQGLEFLIYFQGNSAPDKSGLPSDRFSAERTGGSVSTLTIQRTQQEDSAVYLCASSPMGSSWDTIYFGEGSWLTVV.